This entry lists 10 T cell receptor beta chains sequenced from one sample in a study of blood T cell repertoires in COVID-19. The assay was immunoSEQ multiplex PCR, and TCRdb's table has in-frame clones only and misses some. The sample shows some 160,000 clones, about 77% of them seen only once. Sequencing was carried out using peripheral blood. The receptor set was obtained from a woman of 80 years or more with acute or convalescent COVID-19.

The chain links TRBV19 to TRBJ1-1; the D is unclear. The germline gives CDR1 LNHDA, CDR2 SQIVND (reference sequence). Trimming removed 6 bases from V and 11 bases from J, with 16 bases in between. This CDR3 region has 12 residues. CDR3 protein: CASRRATGEAFF. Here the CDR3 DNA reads TGTGCCAGTAGGAGGGCCACCGGGGAGGCTTTCTTT.

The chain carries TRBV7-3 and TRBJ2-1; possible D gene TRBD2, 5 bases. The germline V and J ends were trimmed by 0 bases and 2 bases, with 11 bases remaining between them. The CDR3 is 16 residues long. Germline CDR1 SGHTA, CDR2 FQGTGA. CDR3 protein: CASSLTAGTAYNEQFF. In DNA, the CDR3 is TGTGCCAGCAGCTTAACCGCGGGTACGGCCTACAATGAGCAGTTCTTC.

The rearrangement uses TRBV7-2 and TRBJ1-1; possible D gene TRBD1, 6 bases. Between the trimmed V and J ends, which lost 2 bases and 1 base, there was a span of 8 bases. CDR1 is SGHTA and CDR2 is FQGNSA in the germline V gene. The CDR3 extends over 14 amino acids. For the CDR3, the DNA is TGTGCCAGCAGCTTACAGGGGAGGAACACTGAAGCTTTCTTT. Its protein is CASSLQGRNTEAFF.

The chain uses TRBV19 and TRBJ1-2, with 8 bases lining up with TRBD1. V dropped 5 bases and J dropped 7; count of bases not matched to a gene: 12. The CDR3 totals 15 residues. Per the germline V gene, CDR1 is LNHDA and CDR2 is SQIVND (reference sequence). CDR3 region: CASSLSQGGLSGYTF. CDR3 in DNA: TGTGCCAGTAGTTTGTCACAGGGGGGTTTGAGTGGCTACACCTTC.

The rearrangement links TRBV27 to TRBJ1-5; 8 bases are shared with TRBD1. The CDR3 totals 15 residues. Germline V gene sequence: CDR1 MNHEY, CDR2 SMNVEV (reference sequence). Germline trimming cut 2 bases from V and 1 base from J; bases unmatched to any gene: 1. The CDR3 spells CASSLQGASNQPQHF. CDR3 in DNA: TGTGCCAGCAGTTTACAGGGGGCGAGCAATCAGCCCCAGCATTTT.

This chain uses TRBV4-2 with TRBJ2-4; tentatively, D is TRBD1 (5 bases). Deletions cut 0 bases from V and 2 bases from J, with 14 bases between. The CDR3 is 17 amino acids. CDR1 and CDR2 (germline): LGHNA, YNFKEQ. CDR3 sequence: CASSQDHQGSSKNIQYF. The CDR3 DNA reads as TGTGCCAGCAGCCAAGACCACCAGGGAAGTTCCAAAAACATTCAGTACTTC.

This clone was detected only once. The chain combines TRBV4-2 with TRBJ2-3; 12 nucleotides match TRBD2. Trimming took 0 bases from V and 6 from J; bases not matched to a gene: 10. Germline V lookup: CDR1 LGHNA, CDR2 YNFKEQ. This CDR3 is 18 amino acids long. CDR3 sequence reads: CASSQDRGLAGGRDTQYF. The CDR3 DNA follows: TGTGCCAGCAGCCAAGATCGCGGGCTAGCGGGAGGGCGGGATACGCAGTATTTT.

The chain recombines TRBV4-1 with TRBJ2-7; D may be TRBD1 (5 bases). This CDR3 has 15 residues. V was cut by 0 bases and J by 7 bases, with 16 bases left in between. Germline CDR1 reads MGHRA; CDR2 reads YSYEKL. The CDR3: CASSQDPLGRQEQYF. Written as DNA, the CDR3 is TGCGCCAGCAGCCAAGATCCGTTGGGCAGACAGGAGCAGTACTTC.

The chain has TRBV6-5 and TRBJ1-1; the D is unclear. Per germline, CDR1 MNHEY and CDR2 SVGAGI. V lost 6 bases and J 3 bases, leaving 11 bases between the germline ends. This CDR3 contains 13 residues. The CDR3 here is CASRPPADTEAFF. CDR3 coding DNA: TGTGCCAGCAGACCTCCTGCAGACACTGAAGCTTTCTTT.

CDR3 sequence: CAWSLNRRPDTQYF. The CDR3 DNA reads TGTGCCTGGAGTTTGAACAGACGCCCAGATACGCAGTATTTT. The chain employs TRBV30 and TRBJ2-3; the D is unclear. There are 14 residues in the CDR3. V was shortened by 2 bases and J by 4 bases, with 13 bases between the two germline ends. CDR1 and CDR2 (germline): GTSNPN, SVGIG (reference sequence).